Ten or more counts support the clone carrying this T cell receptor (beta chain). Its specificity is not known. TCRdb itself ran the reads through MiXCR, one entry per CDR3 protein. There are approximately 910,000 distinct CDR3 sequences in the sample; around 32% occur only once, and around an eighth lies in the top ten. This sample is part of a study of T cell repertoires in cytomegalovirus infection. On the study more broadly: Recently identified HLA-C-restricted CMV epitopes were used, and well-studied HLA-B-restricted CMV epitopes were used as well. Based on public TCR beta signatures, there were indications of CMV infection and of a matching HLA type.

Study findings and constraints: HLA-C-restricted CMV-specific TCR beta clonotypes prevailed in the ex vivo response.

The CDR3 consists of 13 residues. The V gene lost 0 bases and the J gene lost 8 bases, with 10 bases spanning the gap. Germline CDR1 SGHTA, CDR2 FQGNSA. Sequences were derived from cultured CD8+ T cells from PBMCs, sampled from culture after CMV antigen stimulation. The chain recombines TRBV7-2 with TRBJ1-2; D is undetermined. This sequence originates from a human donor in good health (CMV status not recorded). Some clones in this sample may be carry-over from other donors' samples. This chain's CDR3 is CASSLATLRGYTF. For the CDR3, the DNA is TGTGCCAGCAGCTTAGCAACGCTTAGGGGCTACACCTTC.